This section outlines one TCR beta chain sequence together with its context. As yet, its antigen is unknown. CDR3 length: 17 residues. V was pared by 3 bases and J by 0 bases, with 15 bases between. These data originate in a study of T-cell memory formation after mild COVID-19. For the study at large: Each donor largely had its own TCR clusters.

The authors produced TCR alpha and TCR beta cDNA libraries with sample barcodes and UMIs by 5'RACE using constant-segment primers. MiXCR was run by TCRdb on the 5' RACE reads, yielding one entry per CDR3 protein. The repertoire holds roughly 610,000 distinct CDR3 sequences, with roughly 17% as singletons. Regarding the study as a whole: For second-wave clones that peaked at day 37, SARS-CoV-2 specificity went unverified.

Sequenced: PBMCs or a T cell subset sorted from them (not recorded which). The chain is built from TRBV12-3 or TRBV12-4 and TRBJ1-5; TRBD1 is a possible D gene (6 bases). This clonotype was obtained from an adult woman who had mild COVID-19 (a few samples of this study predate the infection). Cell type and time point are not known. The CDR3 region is CASSLWQGRGSNQPQHF. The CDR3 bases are TGTGCCAGCAGTTTGTGGCAGGGGAGGGGTAGCAATCAGCCCCAGCATTTT.